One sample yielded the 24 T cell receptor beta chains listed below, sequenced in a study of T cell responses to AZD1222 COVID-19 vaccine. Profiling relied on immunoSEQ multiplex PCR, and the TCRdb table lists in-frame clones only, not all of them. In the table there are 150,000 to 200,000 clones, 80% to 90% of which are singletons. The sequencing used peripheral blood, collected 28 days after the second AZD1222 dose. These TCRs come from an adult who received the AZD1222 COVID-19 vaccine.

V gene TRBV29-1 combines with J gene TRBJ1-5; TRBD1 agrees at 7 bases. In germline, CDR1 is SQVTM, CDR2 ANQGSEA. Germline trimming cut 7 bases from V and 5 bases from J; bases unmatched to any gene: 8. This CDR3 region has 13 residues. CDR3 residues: CSAQGGRDQPQHF. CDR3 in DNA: TGCAGCGCCCAGGGGGGGAGGGATCAGCCCCAGCATTTT.

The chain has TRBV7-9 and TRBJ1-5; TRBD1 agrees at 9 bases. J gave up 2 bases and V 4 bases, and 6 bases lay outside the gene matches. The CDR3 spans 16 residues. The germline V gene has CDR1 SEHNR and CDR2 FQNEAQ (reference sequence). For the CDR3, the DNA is TGTGCCAGCAGCTCTGGACAGGGGAGCGGCAATCAGCCCCAGCATTTT. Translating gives CASSSGQGSGNQPQHF.

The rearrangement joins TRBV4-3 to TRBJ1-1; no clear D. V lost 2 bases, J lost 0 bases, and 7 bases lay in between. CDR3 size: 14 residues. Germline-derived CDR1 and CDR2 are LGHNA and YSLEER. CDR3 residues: CASSQSWMNTEAFF. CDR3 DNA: TGCGCCAGCAGCCAATCTTGGATGAACACTGAAGCTTTCTTT.

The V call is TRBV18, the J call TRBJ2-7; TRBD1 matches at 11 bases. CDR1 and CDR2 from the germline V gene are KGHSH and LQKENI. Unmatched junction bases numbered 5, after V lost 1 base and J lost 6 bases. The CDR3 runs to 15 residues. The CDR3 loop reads CASSPLGTGGSEQYF. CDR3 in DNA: TGTGCCAGCTCACCACTCGGGACAGGGGGATCCGAGCAGTACTTC.

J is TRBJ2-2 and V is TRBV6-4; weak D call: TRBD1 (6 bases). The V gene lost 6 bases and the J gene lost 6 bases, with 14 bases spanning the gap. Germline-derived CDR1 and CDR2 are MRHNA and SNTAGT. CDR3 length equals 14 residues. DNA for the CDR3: TGTGCCAGCAGAGCCGCACAGGGCTCCGGGGAGCTGTTTTTT. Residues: CASRAAQGSGELFF.

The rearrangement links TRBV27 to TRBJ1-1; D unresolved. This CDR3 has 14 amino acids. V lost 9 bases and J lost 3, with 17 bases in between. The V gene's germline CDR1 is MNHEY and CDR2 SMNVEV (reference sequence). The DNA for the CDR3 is TGTGCCAGTTACCGCAACGGCCGCTACACTGAAGCTTTCTTT. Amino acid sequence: CASYRNGRYTEAFF.

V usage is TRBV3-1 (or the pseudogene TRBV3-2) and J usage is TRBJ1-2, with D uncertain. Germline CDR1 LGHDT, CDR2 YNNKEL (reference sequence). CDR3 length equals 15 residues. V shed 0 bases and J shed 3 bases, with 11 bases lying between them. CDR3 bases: TGTGCCAGCAGCCAAGAAAGGCCAGGACACTATGGCTACACCTTC. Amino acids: CASSQERPGHYGYTF.

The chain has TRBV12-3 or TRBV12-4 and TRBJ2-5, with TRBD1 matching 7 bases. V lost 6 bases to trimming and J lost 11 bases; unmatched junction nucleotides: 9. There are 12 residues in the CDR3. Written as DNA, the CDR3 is TGTGCCAGCAGCCCCGGACAGGTGGGACAGTACTTC. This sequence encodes CASSPGQVGQYF.

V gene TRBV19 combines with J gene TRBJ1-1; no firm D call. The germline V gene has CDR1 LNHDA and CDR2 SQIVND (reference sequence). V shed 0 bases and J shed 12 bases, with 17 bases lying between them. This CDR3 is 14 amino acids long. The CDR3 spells CASSIDPYSVGPFF. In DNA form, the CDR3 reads TGTGCCAGTAGTATAGATCCCTATTCCGTTGGCCCTTTCTTT.

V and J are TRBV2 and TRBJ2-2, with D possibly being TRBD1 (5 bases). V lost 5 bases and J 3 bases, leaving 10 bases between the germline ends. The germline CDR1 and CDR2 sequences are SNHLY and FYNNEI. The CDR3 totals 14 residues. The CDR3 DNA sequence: TGTGCCAGCAGTTTGGACACCGACACCGGGGAGCTGTTTTTT. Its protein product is CASSLDTDTGELFF.

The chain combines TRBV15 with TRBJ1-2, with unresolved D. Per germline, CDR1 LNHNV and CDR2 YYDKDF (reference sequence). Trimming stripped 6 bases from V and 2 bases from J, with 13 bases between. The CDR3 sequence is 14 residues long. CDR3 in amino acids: CATSGEALNYGYTF. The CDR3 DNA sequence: TGTGCCACCAGTGGTGAGGCTCTCAACTATGGCTACACCTTC.

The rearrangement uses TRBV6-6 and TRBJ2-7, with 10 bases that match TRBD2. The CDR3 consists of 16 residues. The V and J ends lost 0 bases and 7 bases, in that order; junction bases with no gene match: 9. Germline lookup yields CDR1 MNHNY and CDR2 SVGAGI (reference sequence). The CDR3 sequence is CASSYSSASGGGEQYF. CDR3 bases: TGTGCCAGCAGTTACTCGTCGGCTAGCGGGGGTGGTGAGCAGTACTTC.

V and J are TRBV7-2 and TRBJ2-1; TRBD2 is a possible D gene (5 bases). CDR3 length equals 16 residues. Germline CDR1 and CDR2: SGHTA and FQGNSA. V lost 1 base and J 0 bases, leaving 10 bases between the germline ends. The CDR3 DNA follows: TGTGCCAGCAGCTTAGTAGTGGGGAGCTCCTACAATGAGCAGTTCTTC. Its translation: CASSLVVGSSYNEQFF.

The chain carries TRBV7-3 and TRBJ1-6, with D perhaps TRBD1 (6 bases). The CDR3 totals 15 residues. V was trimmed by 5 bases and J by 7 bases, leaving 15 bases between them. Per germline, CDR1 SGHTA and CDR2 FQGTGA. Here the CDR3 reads CASSPGASENSPLHF. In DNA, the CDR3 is TGTGCCAGCAGCCCAGGGGCCAGCGAAAATTCACCCCTCCACTTT.

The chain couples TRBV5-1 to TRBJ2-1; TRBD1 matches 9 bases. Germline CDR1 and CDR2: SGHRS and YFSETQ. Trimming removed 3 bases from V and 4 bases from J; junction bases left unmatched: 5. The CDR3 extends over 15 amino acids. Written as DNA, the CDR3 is TGCGCCAGCAGCTCGGGACAGGGATCTTACAATGAGCAGTTCTTC. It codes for CASSSGQGSYNEQFF.

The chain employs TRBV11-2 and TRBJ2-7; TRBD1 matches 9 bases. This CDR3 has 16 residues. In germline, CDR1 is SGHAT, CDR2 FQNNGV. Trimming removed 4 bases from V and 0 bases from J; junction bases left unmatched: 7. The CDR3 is CASSSRTGDSSYEQYF. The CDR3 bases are TGTGCCAGCAGCTCCCGGACAGGGGACAGCTCCTACGAGCAGTACTTC.

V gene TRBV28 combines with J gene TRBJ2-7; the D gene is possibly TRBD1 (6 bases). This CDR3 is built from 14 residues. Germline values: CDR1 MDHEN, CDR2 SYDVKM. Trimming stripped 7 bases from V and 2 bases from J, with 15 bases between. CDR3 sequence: CASKVAGATYEQYF. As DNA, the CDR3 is TGTGCCAGCAAGGTGGCAGGGGCAACCTACGAGCAGTACTTC.

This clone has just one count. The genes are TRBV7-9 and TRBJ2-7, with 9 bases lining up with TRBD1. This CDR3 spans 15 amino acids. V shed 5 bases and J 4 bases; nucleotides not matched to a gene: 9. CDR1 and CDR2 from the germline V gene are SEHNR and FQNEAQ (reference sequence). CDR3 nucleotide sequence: TGTGCCAGCAGCCCAGGACAGGGGAACGGTTACGAGCAGTACTTC. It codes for CASSPGQGNGYEQYF.

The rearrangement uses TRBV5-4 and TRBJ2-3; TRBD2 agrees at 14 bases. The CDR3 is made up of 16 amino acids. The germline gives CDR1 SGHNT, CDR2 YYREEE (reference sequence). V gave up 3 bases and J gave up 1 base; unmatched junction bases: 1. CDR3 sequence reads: CASSSGLAGGTDTQYF. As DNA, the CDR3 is TGTGCCAGCAGCTCGGGACTAGCGGGGGGCACAGATACGCAGTATTTT.

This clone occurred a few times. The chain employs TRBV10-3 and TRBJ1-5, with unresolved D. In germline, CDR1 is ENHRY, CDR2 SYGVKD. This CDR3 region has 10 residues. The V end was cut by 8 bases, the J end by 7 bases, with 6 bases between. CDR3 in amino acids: CAIDGQPQHF. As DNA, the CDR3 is TGTGCCATCGACGGGCAGCCCCAGCATTTT.

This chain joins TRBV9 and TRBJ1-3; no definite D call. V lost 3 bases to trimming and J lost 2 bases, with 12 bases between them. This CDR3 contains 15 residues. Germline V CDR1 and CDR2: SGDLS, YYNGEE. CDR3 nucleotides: TGTGCCAGCAGCGGGGGAAAGGAGGCTGGAAACACCATATATTTT. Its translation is CASSGGKEAGNTIYF.

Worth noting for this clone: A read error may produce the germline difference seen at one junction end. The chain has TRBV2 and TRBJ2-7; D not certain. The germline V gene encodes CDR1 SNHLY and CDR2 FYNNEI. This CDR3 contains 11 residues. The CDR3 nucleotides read TGTGCCAGCAAAGCTTCCGGGCCCTACCTCTTC. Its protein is CASKASGPYLF.

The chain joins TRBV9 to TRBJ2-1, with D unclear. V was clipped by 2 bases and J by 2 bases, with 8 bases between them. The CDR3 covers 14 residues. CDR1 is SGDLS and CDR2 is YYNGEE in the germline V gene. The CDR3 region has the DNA TGTGCCAGCAGCGTCCAAGCCGCCTACAATGAGCAGTTCTTC. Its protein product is CASSVQAAYNEQFF.

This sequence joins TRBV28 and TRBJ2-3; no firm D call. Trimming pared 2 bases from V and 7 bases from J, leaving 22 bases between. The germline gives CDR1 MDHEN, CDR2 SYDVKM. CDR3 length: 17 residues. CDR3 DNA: TGTGCCAGCAGTTTACCGACATTACTCTTAACACGGAATACGCAGTATTTT. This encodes CASSLPTLLLTRNTQYF.